Below are 20 T cell receptor beta chains sequenced from a single sample in a study of blood T cell repertoires in COVID-19. Clones were read by immunoSEQ multiplex PCR, and TCRdb kept only the in-frame ones, dropping some. This table has 150,000 to 200,000 clones, about 84% appearing once. The source material was PBMCs or T cells enriched from blood (not recorded which). The receptors originated from a woman under 40 who had recovered from COVID-19.

The V and J genes are TRBV5-1 and TRBJ1-4; 7 positions match TRBD1. This CDR3 has 16 residues. The junction had 3 bases not matched to a gene; V was cut back by 1 base and J by 0 bases. The germline V gene has CDR1 SGHRS and CDR2 YFSETQ. CDR3 residues: CASSLTGEPTNEKLFF. The CDR3 nucleotides read TGCGCCAGCAGCTTGACAGGGGAACCAACTAATGAAAAACTGTTTTTT.

This chain links TRBV14 with TRBJ2-1; maybe TRBD2 (6 bases). The CDR3 spans 13 residues. Trimming stripped 2 bases from V and 11 bases from J, with 13 bases between. CDR1 SGHDN and CDR2 FVKESK come from the germline V gene. The CDR3 DNA sequence: TGTGCCAGCAGCCAACCGGCGGCGGGGAAGCAGTTCTTC. Its protein product is CASSQPAAGKQFF.

This chain connects TRBV5-8 to TRBJ2-1, with 11 positions matching TRBD2. Germline loops: CDR1 SGHTS, CDR2 YDEGEE. The CDR3 contains 14 residues. Trimming cost V 6 bases and J 6 bases; bases outside gene matches: 5. Here the CDR3 reads CASNVAGGLNEQFF. CDR3 sequence (DNA): TGTGCCAGCAACGTAGCGGGAGGGCTCAATGAGCAGTTCTTC.

This sequence joins TRBV6-1 and TRBJ2-1; 7 positions match TRBD2. Germline CDR1 is MNHNS and CDR2 is SASEGT. The CDR3 sequence is 16 residues long. V dropped 3 bases and J dropped 8; count of bases not matched to a gene: 13. The CDR3 reads CASSDTSGIPPHEQFF. In DNA form, the CDR3 reads TGTGCCAGCAGTGACACAAGCGGGATCCCGCCCCATGAGCAGTTCTTC.

The chain has TRBV7-9 and TRBJ2-2; a weak D match, TRBD1 (6 bases). The CDR3 spans 13 residues. V dropped 5 bases and J dropped 7 bases, with 11 bases sitting between them. Germline V lookup: CDR1 SEHNR, CDR2 FQNEAQ (reference sequence). CDR3 protein: CASSLQGGGELFF. The CDR3 DNA follows: TGTGCCAGCAGCCTACAGGGTGGCGGGGAGCTGTTTTTT.

This chain links TRBV11-2 with TRBJ2-1, with TRBD2 matching 11 bases. Germline V gives CDR1 SGHAT, CDR2 FQNNGV. The CDR3 has 16 residues. After removal of 5 bases from V and 5 bases from J, the junction contained 8 bases not matched to a gene. This CDR3 reads CASSPRLAGSDNEQFF. In nucleotides, the CDR3 is TGTGCCAGCAGCCCCCGACTAGCGGGATCGGACAATGAGCAGTTCTTC.

The chain carries TRBV11-1 and TRBJ2-1; D possibly corresponds to TRBD2 (5 bases). The length of the CDR3 is 16 residues. Germline V lookup: CDR1 SGHAT, CDR2 FQDESV (reference sequence). Trimming pared 5 bases from V and 1 base from J, leaving 15 bases between. CDR3 sequence: CASSLPGEISYNEQFF. CDR3 sequence (DNA): TGTGCCAGCAGCCTCCCCGGGGAGATATCCTACAATGAGCAGTTCTTC.

The rearrangement links TRBV18 to TRBJ2-3, with 14 bases fitting TRBD2. CDR1 and CDR2 from the germline V gene are KGHSH and LQKENI. The CDR3 spans 16 residues. V lost 4 bases, J lost 3 bases, and 3 bases stayed unmatched. The CDR3 coding sequence is TGTGCCAGCTCACGTGGGACTAGCGGGAGAACAGATACGCAGTATTTT. It specifies CASSRGTSGRTDTQYF.

The chain joins TRBV19 to TRBJ1-1; tentative D call: TRBD1 (6 bases). The CDR3 runs to 14 residues. Germline CDR1 is LNHDA and CDR2 is SQIVND (reference sequence). Trimming pared 10 bases from V and 6 bases from J, leaving 21 bases between. The CDR3 DNA follows: TGTGCCATTCAGCGAGGGGGAATTGGACCTGAAGCTTTCTTT. Translated, it gives CAIQRGGIGPEAFF.

In its sample, this clone was seen once. The V and J genes are TRBV5-1 and TRBJ2-1, with D possibly matching TRBD2 (7 bases). The CDR3 runs 15 residues. Per germline, CDR1 SGHRS and CDR2 YFSETQ. V lost 2 bases and J 4 bases, leaving 13 bases between the germline ends. The CDR3 reads CASSFGGLGYNEQFF. DNA for the CDR3: TGCGCCAGCAGCTTCGGGGGGCTGGGTTACAATGAGCAGTTCTTC.

The gene calls are TRBV5-4 and TRBJ1-2; 7 positions match TRBD1. V lost 2 bases to trimming and J lost 8 bases; unmatched junction nucleotides: 9. Germline assignment: CDR1 SGHNT and CDR2 YYREEE (reference sequence). The CDR3 length is 14 residues. CDR3 sequence (DNA): TGTGCCAGCAGCTTTAAGGGGGCTGGACGGGGCTACACCTTC. Protein: CASSFKGAGRGYTF.

This chain connects TRBV10-2 to TRBJ1-2; 7 bases fit TRBD1. Germline V CDR1 and CDR2: WSHSY, SAAADI. The CDR3 is made up of 15 amino acids. Trimming at V came to 0 bases and at J to 4 bases, leaving 5 bases not matched to a gene. The CDR3 region has the DNA TGCGCCAGCAGTGAGTCGTTAGACAGGGTCTATGGCTACACCTTC. It specifies CASSESLDRVYGYTF.

V is TRBV2 and J is TRBJ2-7, with 9 nucleotides matching TRBD1. The CDR3 covers 16 residues. CDR1 and CDR2 from the germline V gene are SNHLY and FYNNEI. J lost 5 bases, V lost 7 bases, and 15 bases had no gene match. The CDR3 coding sequence is TGTGCCAGCATTCCGCCGTTTAGGACAGGGGTCGACGAGCAGTACTTC. Translation: CASIPPFRTGVDEQYF.

The CDR3 DNA is TGTGCCAGTCAGGGGATAAATCAGCCCCAGCATTTT. It encodes CASQGINQPQHF. The V and J genes are TRBV6-5 and TRBJ1-5, with D perhaps TRBD1 (6 bases). Trimming cost V 9 bases and J 4 bases, with 10 bases left between them. This CDR3 is 12 amino acids long. Germline V CDR1 and CDR2: MNHEY, SVGAGI.

This clone showed up just a few times. The chain combines TRBV7-9 with TRBJ1-1; tentative D call: TRBD1 (6 bases). Trimming stripped 6 bases from V and 5 bases from J, with 19 bases between. The CDR3 has 15 residues. In germline, CDR1 is SEHNR, CDR2 FQNEAQ (reference sequence). Written as DNA, the CDR3 is TGTGCCAGCAGTCTTAAACAGGGAGGGGGAACTGAAGCTTTCTTT. Its protein is CASSLKQGGGTEAFF.

V usage is TRBV19 and J usage is TRBJ1-2; the D gene is possibly TRBD1 (6 bases). V gave up 8 bases and J gave up 4 bases, with 14 bases separating them. This CDR3 is 13 amino acids long. Looked up from germline, CDR1 is LNHDA and CDR2 is SQIVND (reference sequence). The CDR3 nucleotides read TGTGCCAGTCGCGAAGGGGGGGTCTATGGCTACACCTTC. Amino acid sequence: CASREGGVYGYTF.

This clone was recorded only once. The V call is TRBV6-5, the J call TRBJ1-2; 8 nucleotides match TRBD1. CDR1 MNHEY and CDR2 SVGAGI come from the germline V gene. Trimming at V came to 2 bases and at J to 2 bases, leaving 7 bases not matched to a gene. There are 16 residues in the CDR3. As DNA, the CDR3 is TGTGCCAGCAGTTACGGACAGGGAAATTCCAACTATGGCTACACCTTC. This codes for CASSYGQGNSNYGYTF.

The genes are TRBV4-2 and TRBJ2-1; no reliable D call. V dropped 0 bases and J dropped 5 bases, with 14 bases sitting between them. This CDR3 is 16 amino acids long. Germline V lookup: CDR1 LGHNA, CDR2 YNFKEQ. CDR3 sequence: CASSQELTRIHNEQFF. The CDR3 coding sequence is TGTGCCAGCAGCCAAGAGCTAACCCGAATACACAATGAGCAGTTCTTC.

The chain employs TRBV3-1 (or the pseudogene TRBV3-2) and TRBJ1-2, with a tentative D call TRBD1 (6 bases). This CDR3 contains 16 residues. Germline V lookup: CDR1 LGHDT, CDR2 YNNKEL (reference sequence). Trimming pared 0 bases from V and 5 bases from J, leaving 16 bases between. CDR3 DNA: TGTGCCAGCAGCCAAGATAGAACGGACAGTGGATATGGCTACACCTTC. It encodes CASSQDRTDSGYGYTF.

The V call is TRBV7-8, the J call TRBJ1-5; 9 positions agree with TRBD1. The CDR3 runs to 13 residues. Germline-derived CDR1 and CDR2 are SGHVS and FQNEAQ. V dropped 5 bases and J dropped 5; count of bases not matched to a gene: 1. CDR3 loop: CASSRDRDQPQHF. DNA of the CDR3: TGTGCCAGCAGCCGGGACAGGGATCAGCCCCAGCATTTT. Supplemented by reference TRBV7-8 and TRBJ1-5, the full variable domain reads GAGVSQSPRYKVAKRGQDVALRCDPISGHVSLFWYQQALGQGPEFLTYFQNEAQLDKSGLPSDRFFAERPEGSVSTLKIQRTQQEDSAVYLCASSRDRDQPQHFGDGTRLSIL.